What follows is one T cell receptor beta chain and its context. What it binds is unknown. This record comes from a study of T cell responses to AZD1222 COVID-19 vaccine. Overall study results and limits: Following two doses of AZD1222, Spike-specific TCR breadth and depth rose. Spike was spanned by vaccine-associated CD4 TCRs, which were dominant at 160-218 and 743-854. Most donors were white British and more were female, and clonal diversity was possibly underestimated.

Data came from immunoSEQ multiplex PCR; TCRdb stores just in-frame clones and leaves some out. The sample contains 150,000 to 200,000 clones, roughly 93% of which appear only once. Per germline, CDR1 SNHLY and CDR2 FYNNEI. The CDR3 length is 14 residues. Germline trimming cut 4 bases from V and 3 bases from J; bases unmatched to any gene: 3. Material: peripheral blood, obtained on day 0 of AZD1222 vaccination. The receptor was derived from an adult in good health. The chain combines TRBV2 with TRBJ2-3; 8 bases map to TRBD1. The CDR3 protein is CASSARDRTDTQYF. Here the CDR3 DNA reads TGTGCCAGCAGTGCCCGGGACAGGACAGATACGCAGTATTTT.